The sequence of this T cell receptor (beta chain) was determined in a study of cytomegalovirus exposure and HLA in healthy donors. Study-wide results and limits: Roughly uniform sequencing depth across donors was assumed, possibly incorrectly.

CDR1 and CDR2 (germline): SGHNT, YYREEE (reference sequence). This CDR3 spans 13 amino acids. With 4 bases removed from V and 6 bases from J, the gap between germline ends came to 12 bases. Notes on this clone: Its antigen remains unidentified.

The PCR contained 60 Vbeta and 13 Jbeta primers. The repertoire was sequenced with immunoSEQ multiplex PCR; TCRdb's copy has only in-frame clones and lacks some. Of approximately 190,000 clones detected, 12% appear once; the ten largest clones hold 7.8%. The sequenced material came from PBMCs. The rearrangement links TRBV5-4 to TRBJ2-3; D is possibly TRBD2 (7 bases). The receptor was isolated from a man aged 45-65 years in good health and CMV-seropositive. The CDR3 nucleotides are TGTGCCAGCAGCGTAAGGGGGGGGGATACGCAGTATTTT. It yields the protein CASSVRGGDTQYF.